This T cell receptor (beta chain) was profiled in a study of shared clonotypes between healthy human individuals. Overall study: A donor's plate count was three for CD4 naive and three for CD4 memory; CD8 naive had two and CD8 memory one.

Concerning this clone: Its antigen is unidentified.

It was CD45RO-negative cells, positively selected for CCR7, that made up naive CD8 cells, with terminally differentiated effector memory CD45RA+ cells excluded. Only Caucasian adults living in Nashville, Tennessee served as donors. Overall study findings and caveats: Despite large depth, rarefaction showed incomplete sorted-subset sequencing.

Sequencing used immunoSEQ multiplex PCR; TCRdb keeps in-frame clones, though not all of them. Of 2 million to 2.5 million clones detected, about 93% appear once; the ten largest clones hold around 1.7%. The germline V gene has CDR1 MGHRA and CDR2 YSYEKL. The V and J ends lost 1 base and 1 base respectively, with 14 bases between them. The CDR3 totals 16 residues. Sequencing was done on a sample of naive CD8+ T cells from PBMCs. The TCR originated in a man aged 18 to 35 in good health. Some clones in this sample may be carry-over from other donors' samples. The chain employs TRBV4-1 and TRBJ2-7; no reliable D call. The CDR3 nucleotides are TGCGCCAGCAGCCAAGCGCCAGGCCTCTTTTCCTACGAGCAGTACTTC. It encodes CASSQAPGLFSYEQYF.